The 11 T cell receptor beta chains below come from one sample, sequenced in a study of shared clonotypes between healthy human individuals. Assay: immunoSEQ multiplex PCR; the TCRdb copy retains only in-frame clones and omits some. The sample has over a million clones; roughly 97% are singletons. The material sequenced was naive CD4+ T cells sorted from blood. Stated subset: CD45RA+ positively selected. Source of these receptors: a man aged 25 to 45 in good health.

The J gene is TRBJ2-7, the V gene TRBV19, with D perhaps assigned TRBD1 or TRBD2 (5 bases each). V lost 4 bases to trimming and J lost 9 bases, with 19 bases between them. Germline-derived CDR1 and CDR2 are LNHDA and SQIVND (reference sequence). This CDR3 has 14 amino acids. In DNA, the CDR3 is TGTGCCAGTAGTACCCCCGGGACCATACGAGGGCAGTACTTC. It specifies CASSTPGTIRGQYF. Full variable domain (rest looked up from reference TRBV19 and TRBJ2-7): DGGITQSPKYLFRKEGQNVTLSCEQNLNHDAMYWYRQDPGQGLRLIYYSQIVNDFQKGDIAEGYSVSREKKESFPLTVTSAQKNPTAFYLCASSTPGTIRGQYFGPGTRLTVT.

The genes are TRBV10-3 and TRBJ2-7, with D tentatively TRBD2 (6 bases). V was pared by 5 bases and J by 2 bases, with 13 bases between. Germline CDR1 is ENHRY and CDR2 is SYGVKD. CDR3 length: 14 amino acids. The CDR3 nucleotides read TGTGCCATCAGTTCCTCCCTAGCGCCCTACGAGCAGTACTTC. Translating gives CAISSSLAPYEQYF.

The CDR3 DNA follows: TGTGCCAGTAGCTTGACAGCGGGTAGCAATCAGCCCCAGCATTTT. This codes for CASSLTAGSNQPQHF. J is TRBJ1-5 and V is TRBV19; D possibly corresponds to TRBD1 (5 bases). CDR1 and CDR2 from the germline V gene are LNHDA and SQIVND (reference sequence). The CDR3 totals 15 residues. Trimming stripped 6 bases from V and 0 bases from J, with 12 bases between.

This chain links TRBV2 with TRBJ2-1; D remains ambiguous. V lost 6 bases and J lost 6, with 15 bases in between. CDR1 is SNHLY and CDR2 is FYNNEI in the germline V gene. This CDR3 has 14 amino acids. The CDR3 DNA follows: TGTGCCAGCAGGGCCGTAGGAGTTATCAATGAGCAGTTCTTC. Translated: CASRAVGVINEQFF.

V is TRBV11-2 and J is TRBJ2-5; maybe TRBD2 (7 bases). Germline loops: CDR1 SGHAT, CDR2 FQNNGV. The CDR3 spans 15 residues. V was trimmed by 5 bases and J by 1 base, leaving 14 bases between them. CDR3 loop: CASSLGGRAQETQYF. The CDR3 DNA is TGTGCCAGCAGCCTAGGGGGGAGGGCCCAAGAGACCCAGTACTTC. The whole variable domain, filled in from reference TRBV11-2 and TRBJ2-5, reads EAGVAQSPRYKIIEKRQSVAFWCNPISGHATLYWYQQILGQGPKLLIQFQNNGVVDDSQLPKDRFSAERLKGVDSTLKIQPAKLEDSAVYLCASSLGGRAQETQYFGPGTRLLVL.

The V call is TRBV27, the J call TRBJ1-5, with 7 positions matching TRBD1. V lost 6 bases to trimming and J lost 3 bases; unmatched junction nucleotides: 20. This CDR3 comprises 19 residues. CDR1 MNHEY and CDR2 SMNVEV come from the germline V gene (reference sequence). For the CDR3, the DNA is TGTGCCAGCAGAGAACAGGGGCCCGCGTGGGTATTGCCCAATCAGCCCCAGCATTTT. It codes for CASREQGPAWVLPNQPQHF.

This chain links TRBV18 with TRBJ2-5; TRBD2 aligns across 12 bases. With 3 bases clipped from V and 2 bases from J, the junction kept 7 bases outside the gene matches. Germline lookup yields CDR1 KGHSH and CDR2 LQKENI. The CDR3 runs 17 residues. The CDR3 loop reads CASSPLAGGQRQETQYF. CDR3 bases: TGTGCCAGCTCACCCCTAGCGGGAGGGCAGCGGCAAGAGACCCAGTACTTC.

The chain links TRBV28 to TRBJ1-5; TRBD1 agrees at 7 bases. The germline CDR1 and CDR2 sequences are MDHEN and SYDVKM. V gave up 2 bases and J gave up 4 bases; unmatched junction bases: 5. The CDR3 consists of 15 residues. CDR3 DNA: TGTGCCAGCAGTTTAACGGGACAGTTAAATCAGCCCCAGCATTTT. Amino acids: CASSLTGQLNQPQHF.

This sequence joins TRBV7-2 and TRBJ2-1, with TRBD2 identical over 12 bases. Germline CDR1 SGHTA, CDR2 FQGNSA. V was clipped by 5 bases and J by 0 bases; unmatched bases: 11. The CDR3 has 19 residues. The DNA of the CDR3 is TGTGCCAGCAGCGTCCGGACTAGCGGGACCCTTAGCTCCTACAATGAGCAGTTCTTC. Translation: CASSVRTSGTLSSYNEQFF.

The CDR3 sequence is CATSREGLRDTQYF. Here the CDR3 DNA reads TGTGCCACCAGCAGAGAAGGGCTAAGAGATACGCAGTATTTT. The rearrangement uses TRBV15 and TRBJ2-3; no firm D call. The CDR3 loop spans 14 amino acids. CDR1 is LNHNV, CDR2 YYDKDF, per germline (reference sequence). Trimming shortened V by 0 bases and J by 5 bases, and 9 bases separated the two germline ends.

V gene TRBV27 combines with J gene TRBJ2-7, with 11 nucleotides matching TRBD2. The CDR3 is made up of 18 amino acids. In germline, CDR1 is MNHEY, CDR2 SMNVEV (reference sequence). V dropped 6 bases and J dropped 2; count of bases not matched to a gene: 15. CDR3 region: CASSPRTGTSGRPYEQYF. CDR3 sequence (DNA): TGTGCCAGCAGCCCCCGGACAGGGACTAGCGGACGTCCCTACGAGCAGTACTTC.